This T cell receptor (beta chain) was sequenced for a study of cytomegalovirus exposure and HLA in healthy donors. Germline CDR1 and CDR2: GTSNPN and SVGIG (reference sequence). V lost 0 bases and J 3 bases, leaving 11 bases between the germline ends. The CDR3 is 14 amino acids. The PCR employed 60 Vbeta primers together with 13 Jbeta primers. TCRdb's table, derived via immunoSEQ multiplex PCR, lists solely in-frame clones and lacks some. Counted here are approximately 110,000 clones, more than 65% occurring once; the ten biggest clones make up roughly 8.2%. Sequencing was done on a sample of PBMCs. The V gene is TRBV30, the J gene TRBJ1-2; no reliable D call. The source of this sequence is a man aged 35-49 years in good health and CMV-seropositive. The CDR3: CAWSVPRLDYGYTF. CDR3 in DNA: TGTGCCTGGAGTGTACCTAGGTTAGACTATGGCTACACCTTC.